Listed here are 12 T cell receptor beta chains from one sample, sequenced in a study of T cells in Graves' hyperthyroidism and ophthalmopathy. There were TCR beta CDR3 regions amplified from RNA transcripts. The primer set for the first-round RT-PCR of the TCR CDR3 was HTBI. TCRdb re-called the multiplex PCR reads with MiXCR, one entry per CDR3 protein. Among around 250,000 distinct CDR3 sequences listed, approximately 24% were seen once. The sample taken for sequencing was blood. These receptors were obtained from a woman between 40 and 55 years old with Graves' ophthalmopathy.

Many counts were recorded for this clonotype. The chain uses TRBV2 and TRBJ1-2; D may be TRBD1 (5 bases). V lost 6 bases and J lost 2, with 10 bases in between. This CDR3 has 13 residues. Germline CDR1 is SNHLY and CDR2 is FYNNEI. The CDR3 sequence: CASRGDSNYGYTF. CDR3 in DNA: TGTGCCAGCAGAGGAGACAGCAACTATGGCTACACCTTC.

The rearrangement links TRBV6-2 or TRBV6-3 to TRBJ1-1, with D possibly matching TRBD1 (5 bases). Germline V gives CDR1 MNHEY, CDR2 SVGEGT. The CDR3 consists of 12 residues. Trimming took 2 bases from V and 7 from J, leaving 8 bases between them. CDR3 nucleotide sequence: TGTGCCAGCAGTTACGGGGGAGTTGAAGCTTTCTTT. Protein: CASSYGGVEAFF.

This clonotype was counted many times. The chain combines TRBV20-1 with TRBJ2-7; 7 bases match TRBD1. Germline V gives CDR1 DFQATT, CDR2 SNEGSKA (reference sequence). Trimming at V came to 4 bases and at J to 3 bases, leaving 15 bases not matched to a gene. The CDR3 contains 16 residues. The DNA for the CDR3 is TGCAGTGCTAAGGGGGCATTACAGGCTCAGCTCTACGAGCAGTACTTC. Encoded protein: CSAKGALQAQLYEQYF.

This clonotype has a count of ten or more. The chain recombines TRBV19 with TRBJ1-5; D gene uncertain. There are 15 residues in the CDR3. Germline V gene lookup returns CDR1 LNHDA and CDR2 SQIVND (reference sequence). Between the trimmed V and J ends, which lost 5 bases and 2 bases, there was a span of 13 bases. The CDR3 region has the DNA TGTGCCAGTAGTTCCGCGGCCGGAGGCAATCAGCCCCAGCATTTT. Encoded protein: CASSSAAGGNQPQHF.

This clonotype has only a few counts. The chain joins TRBV6-2 or TRBV6-3 to TRBJ2-7; 8 bases agree with TRBD2. The V gene end was trimmed by 0 bases and the J gene end by 3 bases; junction bases not matched to a gene: 4. The CDR3 extends over 15 amino acids. Germline-derived CDR1 and CDR2 are MNHEY and SVGEGT. The CDR3 DNA reads TGTGCCAGCAGTTACTCAAAGGCGGGGGGCTACGAGCAGTACTTC. It encodes CASSYSKAGGYEQYF.

The CDR3 region is CASRNEREGYEQYF. DNA of the CDR3: TGTGCCAGCAGAAACGAGCGGGAGGGATACGAGCAGTACTTC. This chain joins TRBV6-1 and TRBJ2-7; the match to TRBD2 covers 10 bases. Germline CDR1 reads MNHNS; CDR2 reads SASEGT. CDR3 size: 14 residues. The ends lost 6 bases at V and 4 bases at J; junction bases unmatched: 6.

This clonotype came up many times. The chain links TRBV5-1 to TRBJ2-7; 7 bases align to TRBD2. Trimming cost V 0 bases and J 2 bases; bases outside gene matches: 5. CDR3 length equals 15 residues. CDR1 and CDR2 from the germline V gene are SGHRS and YFSETQ. Here the CDR3 DNA reads TGCGCCAGCAGCTTGGGTCCCGGACTAGCCTACGAGCAGTACTTC. This translates into CASSLGPGLAYEQYF.

This clonotype has ten or more counts. This chain uses TRBV5-1 with TRBJ2-7; D unresolved. The V end was cut by 4 bases, the J end by 5 bases, with 16 bases between. This CDR3 contains 14 residues. CDR1 is SGHRS and CDR2 is YFSETQ in the germline V gene. This chain's CDR3 is CASSPALAVDEQYF. In DNA, the CDR3 is TGCGCCAGCAGCCCAGCTTTAGCCGTCGACGAGCAGTACTTC.

The sample holds many counts of this clonotype. The chain couples TRBV19 to TRBJ1-1; D unclear. V was cut by 2 bases and J by 3 bases, with 13 bases left in between. Germline-derived CDR1 and CDR2 are LNHDA and SQIVND (reference sequence). The CDR3 totals 15 residues. The CDR3 region is CASSIWNSGDTEAFF. Here the CDR3 DNA reads TGTGCCAGTAGTATATGGAACAGTGGGGACACTGAAGCTTTCTTT.

This clonotype was seen ten or more times. V and J are TRBV6-6 and TRBJ1-1; 12 bases fit TRBD1. The CDR3 is 14 amino acids. Germline CDR1 reads MNHNY; CDR2 reads SVGAGI (reference sequence). The trim removed 8 bases at V and 3 bases at J, leaving 4 bases unmatched. The CDR3 region has the DNA TGTGCCAGCGGGACAGGGGGCCGTGACACTGAAGCTTTCTTT. This codes for CASGTGGRDTEAFF.

This clonotype was observed a handful of times. This may stem from a read error, because a much larger clone lies one nucleotide away. The chain uses TRBV14 and TRBJ1-1; no clear D gene. CDR3 size: 14 residues. The V end lost 3 bases, the J end lost 5 bases, and 13 bases lay between the germline ends. Germline V CDR1 and CDR2: SGHDN, FVKESK. Written as DNA, the CDR3 is TGTGCCAGCAGCCACACCGGGATACGGACTGAAGCTTTCTTT. Amino acids: CASSHTGIRTEAFF.

This clonotype was recorded many times. Relative to the germline gene, one junction end is altered; a read error may explain this. The V call is TRBV19, the J call TRBJ2-7; possibly TRBD1 for D (5 bases). The CDR3 has 14 residues. Per germline, CDR1 LNHDA and CDR2 SQIVND (reference sequence). This CDR3 is CASGIESGKYEQYF. CDR3 in DNA: TGTGCCAGTGGTATCGAGTCAGGGAAGTACGAGCAGTACTTC.